A selection of T cell receptor beta chains follows, all from one sample in a study of response to subunit inactivated influenza vaccine. TCRdb re-called the RT-PCR reads with MiXCR, one entry per CDR3 protein. The sample includes roughly 650,000 distinct CDR3 sequences, 15% to 18% of them seen just once. The sample was PBMCs from blood, taken roughly 13 days after vaccination. The receptors originated from a man aged 50 to 59 who received an inactivated influenza vaccine. The CDR3 runs from the conserved cysteine through the conserved F or W. Fields, in order: clone size, V gene, D gene, J gene, CDR3 DNA, CDR3 protein. The D gene is left open where the match is weak. Clone size is not always given. Where it is, it says once, few, many or a class for expanded clones.

>few|TRBV10-1|NA|TRBJ1-4
TGCGCCAGCAGTGAGGGCCCTGGCGGGACTAATGAAAAACTGTTTTTT
CASSEGPGGTNEKLFF
>many|TRBV5-1|NA|TRBJ2-5
TGCGCCAGCAGCGGACAGCTCCAAGAGACCCAGTACTTC
CASSGQLQETQYF
>few|TRBV20-1|TRBD1|TRBJ1-6
TGCAGTGCCTTAACCGGGACAGGGGATTCACCCCTCCACTTT
CSALTGTGDSPLHF
>few|TRBV12-3/TRBV12-4|NA|TRBJ2-5
TGTGCCAGCAGTTCGACTAGAACGGTCCCGGAGACCCAGTACTTC
CASSSTRTVPETQYF
>NA|TRBV20-1|NA|TRBJ2-7
TGCAGTGCTAGAGGAGGAGGCGAGCAGTACTTC
CSARGGGEQYF
>NA|TRBV10-3|NA|TRBJ2-7
TGTGCCATCAGTGAGTCGGGGCCGATCTCCTACGAGCAGTACTTC
CAISESGPISYEQYF
>few|TRBV12-3/TRBV12-4|NA|TRBJ2-1
TGTGCCAGCAGTTTTTTGGGGACTTTGGGAAATGAGCAGTTCTTC
CASSFLGTLGNEQFF
>NA|TRBV9|NA|TRBJ2-1
TGTGCCAGCAGCGTAGAGACTAGTAGTGAGCAGTTCTTC
CASSVETSSEQFF
>many|TRBV18|NA|TRBJ1-1
TGTGCCAGCTCACCGGACAGACGGACTGAAGCTTTCTTT
CASSPDRRTEAFF
>many|TRBV5-1|NA|TRBJ2-3
TGCGCCAGCAAGGATAGGTCGGATACGCAGTATTTT
CASKDRSDTQYF
>NA|TRBV7-2|TRBD2|TRBJ2-1
TGTGCCAGCAGCTTAGTGAGACTAGCGGAGCAGTTCTTC
CASSLVRLAEQFF
>NA|TRBV21-1|NA|TRBJ2-1
TGTGCCAGCAGCAAAGCGAATAAGGAGGAAGTGGTCCAGAGGGGCTCCTACAATGAGCAGTTCTTC
CASSKANKEEVVQRGSYNEQFF
>few|TRBV20-1|NA|TRBJ2-1
TGCAGTGCTAGTCAAGCGGGTTACAATGAGCAGTTCTTC
CSASQAGYNEQFF
>NA|TRBV28|TRBD2|TRBJ2-3
TGTGCTAGCAGTTCACTGGGTCTGGGACTAGCGGGATCCACAGATACGCAGTATTTT
CASSSLGLGLAGSTDTQYF
>NA|TRBV14|TRBD2|TRBJ2-2
TGTGCCAGCAGCCCGTTAGCGGGAGGACCCGGGGAGCTGTTTTTT
CASSPLAGGPGELFF
>many|TRBV15|NA|TRBJ2-1
TGTGCCACCAGCTCCCGCGGGACCAAGGTCCATGAGCAGTTCTTC
CATSSRGTKVHEQFF
>NA|TRBV23-1|NA|TRBJ2-7
TGCGCCAGCAGTCAAGTGGACTACGAGCAGTACTTC
CASSQVDYEQYF
>many|TRBV27|TRBD2|TRBJ2-7
TGTGCCAGCAGTCCGGGACTAGCGAGCTCCTACGAGCAGTACTTC
CASSPGLASSYEQYF
>many|TRBV4-3|NA|TRBJ1-3
TGCGCCAGCAGCCAACGGGGAAACACCATATATTTT
CASSQRGNTIYF
>NA|TRBV20-1|NA|TRBJ1-6
TGCAGTGCTAGAAGTCCTTTCTATAATTCACCCCTCCACTTT
CSARSPFYNSPLHF
>NA|TRBV12-3/TRBV12-4|TRBD1|TRBJ1-5
TGTGCCAGCAGTTTAGTAGTACAGGGGTTTGGTGAGCGGAGCAATCAGCCCCAGCATTTT
CASSLVVQGFGERSNQPQHF
>few|TRBV5-4|TRBD2|TRBJ2-2
TGTGCCAGCACCAAAGGTGGGACTAGCTCCAACACCGGGGAGCTGTTTTTT
CASTKGGTSSNTGELFF
>few|TRBV4-3|TRBD2|TRBJ2-3
TGCGCCAGCAGCCTAGGGGCTAGCGGACGCACAGATACGCAGTATTTT
CASSLGASGRTDTQYF
>NA|TRBV7-2|TRBD1|TRBJ2-2
TGTGCCAGCAGCTTATGGGCAGGGGGCACCGGGGAGCTGTTTTTT
CASSLWAGGTGELFF
>few|TRBV4-3|NA|TRBJ1-4
TGCGCCAGCAGCCAAGATACGGCAGGGAGGGATGAAAAACTGTTTTTT
CASSQDTAGRDEKLFF
>few|TRBV20-1|TRBD1|TRBJ2-7
TGCAGTGCTAGGAGGACAGGGGGCTTGACGGAGCAGTACTTC
CSARRTGGLTEQYF
>NA|TRBV7-2|TRBD2|TRBJ2-7
TGTGCCACCAGAGCGGGAGGAGTGTACGAGCAGTACTTC
CATRAGGVYEQYF
>few|TRBV12-3/TRBV12-4|NA|TRBJ2-7
TGTGCCAGCAGTTTATTCGAAGGGTCCTACTACGAGCAGTACTTC
CASSLFEGSYYEQYF
>NA|TRBV6-2/TRBV6-3|TRBD1|TRBJ1-4
TGTGCCAGCAGCTCTCCCCCTGGGACAGGGGTGAATGAAAAACTGTTTTTT
CASSSPPGTGVNEKLFF
>few|TRBV24-1|TRBD1|TRBJ2-1
TGTGCCACCAGGGACAGGGGACGAAATGAGCAGTTCTTC
CATRDRGRNEQFF
>many|TRBV12-3/TRBV12-4|NA|TRBJ2-2
TGTGCCAGCAGTTCTTCCGGCAGGGGCACCGGGGAGCTGTTTTTT
CASSSSGRGTGELFF
>few|TRBV6-1|TRBD1|TRBJ1-2
TGTGCCAGCAGTGAAGGGCCAGGGGGTGGTTATGGCTACACCTTC
CASSEGPGGGYGYTF
>NA|TRBV4-1|NA|TRBJ1-5
TGCGCCAGCAGCCAGACGGATTATAGCAATCAGCCCCAGCATTTT
CASSQTDYSNQPQHF
>NA|TRBV5-1|TRBD1|TRBJ1-2
TGCGCCAGCACGGACAGGGCGGGGGTCCCGGATGGCTACACCTTC
CASTDRAGVPDGYTF
>NA|TRBV7-2|NA|TRBJ2-7
TGTGCCAGCAGCTTAGTTCCCAGAACCGAGCAGTACTTC
CASSLVPRTEQYF
>few|TRBV29-1|NA|TRBJ2-1
TGCAGCGTGGGACGGGGGCGGACCGACAATGAGCAGTTCTTC
CSVGRGRTDNEQFF
>NA|TRBV13|TRBD2|TRBJ2-1
TGTGCCAGCAGCTTAGCAGGACTAGGCCTTGGGGATGAGCAGTTCTTC
CASSLAGLGLGDEQFF
>few|TRBV29-1|TRBD1|TRBJ2-7
TGCAGCGTGGGGGACAGGTCCGAGCAGTACTTC
CSVGDRSEQYF
>NA|TRBV7-9|NA|TRBJ2-1
TGTGCCAGCAGCTTAGCTCTGCTGGGTAGCTCCTACAATGAGCAGTTCTTC
CASSLALLGSSYNEQFF
>few|TRBV29-1|TRBD2|TRBJ2-7
TGCAGCGTTGAAGCTCGACTAGCGGCCTCCTACGAGCAGTACTTC
CSVEARLAASYEQYF
>few|TRBV27|TRBD2|TRBJ2-1
TGTGCCAGCAGTTTTTCGCGGGAGTTCAATGAGCAGTTCTTC
CASSFSREFNEQFF
>many|TRBV20-1|TRBD1|TRBJ2-7
TGCAGTGCTAGGCCCCTCCGGACAGGGTCCATCTACGAGCAGTACTTC
CSARPLRTGSIYEQYF
>NA|TRBV6-2/TRBV6-3|NA|TRBJ1-1
TGTGCCAGCAGTTACTCAATAGGACTCCCGCAGACTGAAGCTTTCTTT
CASSYSIGLPQTEAFF
>NA|TRBV6-2/TRBV6-3|TRBD2|TRBJ2-7
TGTGCCAGCAGTTACCAATCTAGCGGGATCAGTGAGCAGTACTTC
CASSYQSSGISEQYF
>NA|TRBV4-3|NA|TRBJ2-4
TGCGCCAGCAGCCAAGATGCGAGGACAGGGAGGGTCAAAAACATTCAGTACTTC
CASSQDARTGRVKNIQYF
>few|TRBV30|TRBD1|TRBJ1-2
TGTGCCTGGAGGGTACTCGACAGGGCGCATGGCTACACCTTC
CAWRVLDRAHGYTF
>NA|TRBV5-1|NA|TRBJ2-2
TGCGCCAGCAGCTTGGATGGTTTCGGGGAGCTGTTTTTT
CASSLDGFGELFF
>few|TRBV20-1|NA|TRBJ2-7
TGCAGTGCTAGAGATCTCGCCAGCCCGACCTACGAGCAGTACTTC
CSARDLASPTYEQYF
>NA|TRBV4-2|NA|TRBJ2-6
TGTGCCAGCAGCAAACAGACCGGGGATAGTGCTTTTGGGGCCAACGTCCTGACTTTC
CASSKQTGDSAFGANVLTF
>NA|TRBV6-1|NA|TRBJ2-7
TGTGCCAGCGGTGATCCTACCAGGACCTTCTACGAGCAGTACTTC
CASGDPTRTFYEQYF